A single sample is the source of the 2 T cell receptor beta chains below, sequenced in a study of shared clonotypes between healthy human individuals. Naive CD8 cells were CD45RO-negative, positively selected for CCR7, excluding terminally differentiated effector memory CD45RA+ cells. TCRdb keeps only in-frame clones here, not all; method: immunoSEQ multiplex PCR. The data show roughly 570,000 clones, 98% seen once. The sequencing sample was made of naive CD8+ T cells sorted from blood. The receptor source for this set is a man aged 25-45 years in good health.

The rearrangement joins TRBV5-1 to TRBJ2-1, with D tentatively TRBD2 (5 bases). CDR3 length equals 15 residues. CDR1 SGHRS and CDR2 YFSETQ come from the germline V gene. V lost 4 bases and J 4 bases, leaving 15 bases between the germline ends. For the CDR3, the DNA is TGCGCCAGCAGCCTCGGGGAGCAAGGATACAATGAGCAGTTCTTC. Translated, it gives CASSLGEQGYNEQFF.

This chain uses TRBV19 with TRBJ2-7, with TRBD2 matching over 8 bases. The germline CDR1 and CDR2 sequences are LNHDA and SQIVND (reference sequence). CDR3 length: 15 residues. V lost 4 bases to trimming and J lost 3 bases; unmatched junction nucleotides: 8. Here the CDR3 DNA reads TGTGCCAGTAGTACCAGCATTAGCGGGATCTACGAGCAGTACTTC. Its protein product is CASSTSISGIYEQYF.